The 3 T cell receptor beta chains below were found in one sample sequenced in a study of T cell responses to AZD1222 COVID-19 vaccine. The repertoire was sequenced with immunoSEQ multiplex PCR; TCRdb's copy has only in-frame clones and lacks some. The sample includes about 150,000 clones, 90% of them seen just once. The sequenced sample was peripheral blood, obtained on day 0 of AZD1222 vaccination. The receptor source for this set is an adult in good health.

This clone was observed a single time. This sequence joins TRBV28 and TRBJ1-2, with TRBD1 identical over 7 bases. Germline lookup yields CDR1 MDHEN and CDR2 SYDVKM. J gave up 4 bases and V 5 bases, and 7 bases lay outside the gene matches. The CDR3 is 14 amino acids. CDR3 in amino acids: CASSRGQIVYGYTF. The CDR3 DNA reads TGTGCCAGCAGTCGGGGACAGATAGTCTATGGCTACACCTTC.

The gene calls are TRBV27 and TRBJ2-5, with D maybe TRBD2 (6 bases). CDR3 length: 14 amino acids. Germline assignment: CDR1 MNHEY and CDR2 SMNVEV (reference sequence). Trimming shortened V by 6 bases and J by 5 bases, and 16 bases separated the two germline ends. CDR3 region: CASSATGTSETQYF. DNA of the CDR3: TGTGCCAGCAGCGCGACCGGGACTTCGGAGACCCAGTACTTC.

The chain couples TRBV28 to TRBJ2-7, with a weak D call TRBD1 (5 bases). CDR3 length: 16 residues. The germline gives CDR1 MDHEN, CDR2 SYDVKM. V lost 6 bases to trimming and J lost 2 bases, with 20 bases between them. Written as DNA, the CDR3 is TGTGCCAGCAGCACTAACTACAGGACCCAAACCTACGAGCAGTACTTC. Amino acids: CASSTNYRTQTYEQYF.